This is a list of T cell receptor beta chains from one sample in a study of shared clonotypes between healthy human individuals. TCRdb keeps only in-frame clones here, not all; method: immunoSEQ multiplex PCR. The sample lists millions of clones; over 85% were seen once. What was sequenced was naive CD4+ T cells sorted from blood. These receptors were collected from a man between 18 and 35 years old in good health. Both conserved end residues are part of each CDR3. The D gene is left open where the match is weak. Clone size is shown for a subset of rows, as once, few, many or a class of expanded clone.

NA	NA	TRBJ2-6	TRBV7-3	CASSPRGGDGGANVLTF	TGTGCCAGCAGTCCCAGGGGAGGGGATGGTGGGGCCAACGTCCTGACTTTC
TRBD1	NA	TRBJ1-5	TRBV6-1	CASSEAGGRQPQHF	TGTGCCAGCAGTGAAGCAGGGGGCCGTCAGCCCCAGCATTTT
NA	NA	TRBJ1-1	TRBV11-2	CASSLGKVMNTEAFF	TGTGCCAGCAGCTTAGGGAAAGTAATGAACACTGAAGCTTTCTTT
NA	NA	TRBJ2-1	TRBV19	CASSIDDRRNYNEQFF	TGTGCCAGTAGTATAGATGACCGGCGGAATTACAATGAGCAGTTCTTC
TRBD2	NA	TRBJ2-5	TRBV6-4	CASSALGLERAETQYF	TGTGCCAGCAGTGCCCTCGGACTAGAACGGGCAGAGACCCAGTACTTC
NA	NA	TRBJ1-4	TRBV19	CASSIFVGGYEKLFF	TGTGCCAGTAGTATATTCGTCGGGGGCTACGAAAAACTGTTTTTT
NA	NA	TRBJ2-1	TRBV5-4	CASRQGALAGTYNEQFF	TGTGCCAGCAGACAGGGGGCTCTAGCGGGAACCTACAATGAGCAGTTCTTC
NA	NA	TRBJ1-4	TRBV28	CASSLTGLRNEKLFF	TGTGCCAGCAGCCTTACAGGGTTGAGGAATGAAAAACTGTTTTTT
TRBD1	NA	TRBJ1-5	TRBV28	CASRASTGNNQPQHF	TGTGCCAGCAGGGCTTCGACAGGGAACAATCAGCCCCAGCATTTT
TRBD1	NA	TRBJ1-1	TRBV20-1	CSAPGTVEAFF	TGCAGTGCTCCCGGGACAGTTGAAGCTTTCTTT
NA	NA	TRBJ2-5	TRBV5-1	CASSFLPFISSQETQYF	TGCGCCAGCAGCTTTCTTCCCTTTATCAGCAGCCAAGAGACCCAGTACTTC
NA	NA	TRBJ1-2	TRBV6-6	CASSLEGPYGYTF	TGTGCCAGCAGTCTCGAGGGTCCCTATGGCTACACCTTC
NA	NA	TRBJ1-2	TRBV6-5	CASSYSIGNLGYTF	TGTGCCAGCAGTTACTCGATTGGAAATCTGGGCTACACCTTC
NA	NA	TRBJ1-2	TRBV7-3	CASSFEGANYGYTF	TGTGCCAGCAGCTTTGAGGGGGCTAACTATGGCTACACCTTC
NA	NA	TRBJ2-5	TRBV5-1	CASSSEFGETQYF	TGCGCCAGCAGCTCTGAGTTCGGCGAGACCCAGTACTTC
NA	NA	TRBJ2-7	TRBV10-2	CASSATYEQYF	TGCGCCAGCAGCGCCACCTACGAGCAGTACTTC
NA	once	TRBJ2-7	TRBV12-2	CASRSQGKGYEQYF	TGTGCAAGTCGCTCACAGGGGAAGGGTTACGAGCAGTACTTC
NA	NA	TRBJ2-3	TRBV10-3	CASGLGTSATDTQYF	TGTGCCAGCGGACTCGGGACTTCCGCCACAGATACGCAGTATTTT
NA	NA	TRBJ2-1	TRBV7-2	CASSSRGRGQGNYNEQFF	TGTGCCAGCAGCTCCAGAGGCCGGGGGCAGGGGAATTACAATGAGCAGTTCTTC
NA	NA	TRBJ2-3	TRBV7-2	CASSLSHSTDTQYF	TGTGCCAGCAGCTTATCACACAGCACAGATACGCAGTATTTT
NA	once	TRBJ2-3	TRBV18	CASSPRLEGSGVGTQYF	TGTGCCAGCTCACCACGTTTGGAAGGGTCTGGAGTGGGTACGCAGTATTTT
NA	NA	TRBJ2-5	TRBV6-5	CASSSSWRGQETQYF	NA
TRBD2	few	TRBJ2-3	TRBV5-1	CASSLGLAPDTQYF	TGCGCCAGCAGCTTGGGACTAGCCCCAGATACGCAGTATTTT
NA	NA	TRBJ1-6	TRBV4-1	CASSQLTVSNSPLHF	TGCGCCAGCAGCCAACTAACCGTATCCAATTCACCCCTCCACTTT
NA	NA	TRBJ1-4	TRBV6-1	CASSEQGATNEKLFF	TGTGCCAGCAGTGAGCAGGGTGCAACTAATGAAAAACTGTTTTTT
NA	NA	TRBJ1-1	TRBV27	CASRGYRAANTEAFF	TGTGCCAGCAGGGGGTACAGGGCAGCGAACACTGAAGCTTTCTTT
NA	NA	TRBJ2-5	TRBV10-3	CAISDGALETQYF	TGTGCCATCAGTGACGGCGCGCTGGAGACCCAGTACTTC
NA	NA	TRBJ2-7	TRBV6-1	CASSEKAGPTYEQYF	TGTGCCAGCAGTGAAAAAGCGGGTCCCACCTACGAGCAGTACTTC
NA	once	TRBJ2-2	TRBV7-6	CASSWGHQNTGELFF	TGTGCCAGCAGCTGGGGACACCAAAACACCGGGGAGCTGTTTTTT
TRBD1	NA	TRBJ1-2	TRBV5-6	CASSYWDRIYGYTF	TGTGCCAGCAGCTACTGGGACAGGATCTATGGCTACACCTTC
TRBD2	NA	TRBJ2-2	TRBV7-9	CASSSIAGVNTGELFF	TGTGCCAGCAGCAGTATAGCGGGAGTTAACACCGGGGAGCTGTTTTTT
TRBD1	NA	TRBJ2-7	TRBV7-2	CASSLGGQGLPYEQYF	TGTGCCAGCAGCTTAGGGGGACAGGGGTTGCCCTACGAGCAGTACTTC
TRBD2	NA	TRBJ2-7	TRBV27	CASRRTSGSGVGYEQYF	TGTGCCAGCAGGAGGACTAGCGGGAGTGGGGTCGGCTACGAGCAGTACTTC
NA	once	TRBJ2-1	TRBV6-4	CASSITTGHNEQFF	TGTGCCAGCAGTATTACCACAGGGCACAATGAGCAGTTCTTC
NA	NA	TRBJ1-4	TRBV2	CASSSFGRADEKLFF	TGTGCCAGCAGTTCCTTCGGGAGGGCGGATGAAAAACTGTTTTTT
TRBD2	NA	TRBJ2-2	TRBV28	CASSFGGLASTGELFF	TGTGCCAGCAGTTTTGGGGGACTAGCGTCCACCGGGGAGCTGTTTTTT
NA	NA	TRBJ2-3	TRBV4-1	CASSQDRGLAITDTQYF	TGCGCCAGCAGCCAAGATAGGGGCCTAGCGATCACAGATACGCAGTATTTT
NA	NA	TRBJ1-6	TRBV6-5	CASSYSHNSPLHF	TGTGCCAGCAGTTACTCGCATAATTCACCCCTCCACTTT
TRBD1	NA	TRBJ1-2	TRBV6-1	CASSGQLGQANYGYTF	TGTGCCAGCAGTGGCCAATTGGGACAGGCTAACTATGGCTACACCTTC
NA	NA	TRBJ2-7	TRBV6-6	CASSLGGIYEQYF	TGTGCCAGCAGCCTAGGGGGGATTTACGAGCAGTACTTC
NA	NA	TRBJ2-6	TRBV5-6	CASSPTWITGANVLTF	TGTGCCAGCAGCCCGACATGGATCACTGGGGCCAACGTCCTGACTTTC
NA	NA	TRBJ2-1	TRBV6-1	CASSAHLTGSSYNEQFF	TGTGCCAGCAGTGCACATTTGACAGGTAGCTCCTACAATGAGCAGTTCTTC
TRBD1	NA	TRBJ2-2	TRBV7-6	CASSLGQGGTGELFF	TGTGCCAGCAGCTTAGGACAGGGGGGCACCGGGGAGCTGTTTTTT
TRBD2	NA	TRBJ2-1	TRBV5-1	CASSPLAGAYNEQFF	TGCGCCAGCAGCCCACTAGCGGGGGCCTACAATGAGCAGTTCTTC
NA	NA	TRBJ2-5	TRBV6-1	CASSEGDSSWYQETQYF	TGTGCCAGCAGTGAAGGGGACTCCTCCTGGTACCAAGAGACCCAGTACTTC
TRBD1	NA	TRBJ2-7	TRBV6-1	CASSVGRGYEQYF	TGTGCCAGCAGTGTTGGCAGGGGGTACGAGCAGTACTTC
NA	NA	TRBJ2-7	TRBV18	CASSTDRGEQYF	TGTGCCAGCTCCACCGATCGGGGCGAGCAGTACTTC
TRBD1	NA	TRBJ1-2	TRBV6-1	CASRVGQGGNYGYTF	TGTGCCAGCAGGGTTGGACAGGGCGGCAACTATGGCTACACCTTC
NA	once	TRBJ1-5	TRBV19	CASNAPGALGNQPQHF	TGTGCCAGTAACGCCCCAGGGGCTCTGGGCAATCAGCCCCAGCATTTT
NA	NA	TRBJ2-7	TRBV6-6	CASSYSLDSSYEQYF	TGTGCCAGCAGTTACTCACTAGACAGCTCCTACGAGCAGTACTTC
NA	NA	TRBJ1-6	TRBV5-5	CASSRQLNSPLHF	TGTGCCAGCAGCAGACAGCTTAATTCACCCCTCCACTTT
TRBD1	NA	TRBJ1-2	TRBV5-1	CASRAGTGGLWDGYTF	TGCGCCAGCAGGGCCGGGACAGGGGGCCTCTGGGACGGCTACACCTTC
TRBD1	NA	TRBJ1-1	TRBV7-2	CASSTQGGTEAFF	TGTGCCAGCAGCACCCAGGGGGGGACTGAAGCTTTCTTT
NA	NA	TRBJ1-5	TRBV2	CASSEEDVDNQPQHF	TGTGCCAGCAGTGAAGAAGATGTGGACAATCAGCCCCAGCATTTT
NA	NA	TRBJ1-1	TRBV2	CASSRRGNTEAFF	TGTGCCAGCAGTCGAAGGGGAAACACTGAAGCTTTCTTT
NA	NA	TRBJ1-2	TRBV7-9	CASSRLLDRGTNYGYTF	TGTGCCAGCAGCCGATTACTCGACAGAGGTACTAACTATGGCTACACCTTC
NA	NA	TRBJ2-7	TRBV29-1	CSVEDNGHEQYF	TGCAGCGTTGAAGATAATGGGCACGAGCAGTACTTC
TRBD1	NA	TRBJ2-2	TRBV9	CASSPRTGGGGELFF	TGTGCCAGCAGCCCCCGGACAGGGGGCGGCGGGGAGCTGTTTTTT
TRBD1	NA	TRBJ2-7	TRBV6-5	CASSTTGSGQYF	TGTGCCAGCAGTACGACAGGGTCGGGGCAGTACTTC